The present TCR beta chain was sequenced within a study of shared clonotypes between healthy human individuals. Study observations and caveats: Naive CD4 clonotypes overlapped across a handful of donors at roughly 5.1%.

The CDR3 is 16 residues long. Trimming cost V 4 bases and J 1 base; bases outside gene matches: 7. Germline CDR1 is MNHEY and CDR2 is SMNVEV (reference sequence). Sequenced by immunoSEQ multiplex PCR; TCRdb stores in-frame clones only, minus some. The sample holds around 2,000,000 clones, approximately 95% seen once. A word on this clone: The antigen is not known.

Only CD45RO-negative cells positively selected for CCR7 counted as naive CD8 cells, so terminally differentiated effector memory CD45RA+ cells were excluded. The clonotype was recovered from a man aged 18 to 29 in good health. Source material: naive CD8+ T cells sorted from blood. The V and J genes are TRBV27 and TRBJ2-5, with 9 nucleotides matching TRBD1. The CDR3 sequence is CASSYLLQGAQETQYF. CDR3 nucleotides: TGTGCCAGCAGTTACCTCTTACAGGGGGCCCAAGAGACCCAGTACTTC.